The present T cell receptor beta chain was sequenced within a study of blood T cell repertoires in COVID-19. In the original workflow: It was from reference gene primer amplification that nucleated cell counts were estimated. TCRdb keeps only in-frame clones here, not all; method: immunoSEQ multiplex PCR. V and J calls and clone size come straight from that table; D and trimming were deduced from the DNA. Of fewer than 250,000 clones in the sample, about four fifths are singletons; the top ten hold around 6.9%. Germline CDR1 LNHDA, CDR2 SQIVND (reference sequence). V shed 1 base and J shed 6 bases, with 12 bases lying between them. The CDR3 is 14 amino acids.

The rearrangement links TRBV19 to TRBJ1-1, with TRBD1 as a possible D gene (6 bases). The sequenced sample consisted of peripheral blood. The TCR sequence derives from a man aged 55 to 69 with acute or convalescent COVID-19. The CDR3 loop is CASSIATGRAEAFF. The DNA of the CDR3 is TGTGCCAGTAGTATAGCCACAGGGCGCGCTGAAGCTTTCTTT. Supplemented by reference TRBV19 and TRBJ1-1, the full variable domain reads DGGITQSPKYLFRKEGQNVTLSCEQNLNHDAMYWYRQDPGQGLRLIYYSQIVNDFQKGDIAEGYSVSREKKESFPLTVTSAQKNPTAFYLCASSIATGRAEAFFGQGTRLTVV.